The next 22 T cell receptor beta chains were all read from a single sample in a study of cytomegalovirus exposure and HLA in healthy donors. PCR used 60 Vbeta primers and 13 Jbeta primers. The repertoire was sequenced with immunoSEQ multiplex PCR; TCRdb's copy has only in-frame clones and lacks some. The sample includes about 130,000 clones, roughly 80% of them seen just once. Sequenced sample: PBMCs. These receptors came from a man aged 18 to 30 in good health and CMV-seropositive.

The chain is built from TRBV30 and TRBJ2-6, with 7 bases that match TRBD1. The CDR3 has 17 amino acids. Germline V gene sequence: CDR1 GTSNPN, CDR2 SVGIG (reference sequence). Trimming at V came to 1 base and at J to 4 bases, leaving 10 bases not matched to a gene. The CDR3 sequence is CAWSGGTVSIGANVLTF. The CDR3 DNA reads TGTGCCTGGAGTGGAGGGACAGTGTCAATAGGGGCCAACGTCCTGACTTTC.

The chain recombines TRBV30 with TRBJ1-6; TRBD1 might be the D (5 bases). The ends were cut back, 4 bases at V and 0 bases at J, with 13 bases in the middle. From germline, CDR1 is GTSNPN and CDR2 SVGIG (reference sequence). The CDR3 extends over 16 amino acids. CDR3 bases: TGTGCCTGGAATTCAGGGTCCAGCTCCTATAATTCACCCCTCCACTTT. Its protein is CAWNSGSSSYNSPLHF.

The V and J genes are TRBV7-9 and TRBJ2-7; TRBD2 matches 9 bases. The junction had 7 bases not matched to a gene; V was cut back by 9 bases and J by 7 bases. There are 12 residues in the CDR3. CDR1 and CDR2 from the germline V gene are SEHNR and FQNEAQ (reference sequence). The CDR3 sequence: CASGRGGLEQYF. In DNA form, the CDR3 reads TGTGCCAGTGGGCGGGGGGGGCTGGAGCAGTACTTC.

The chain is built from TRBV7-2 and TRBJ2-5, with 10 bases matching TRBD2. The CDR3 runs 15 residues. V gave up 4 bases and J gave up 5 bases; unmatched junction bases: 7. Germline CDR1 is SGHTA and CDR2 is FQGNSA. In DNA form, the CDR3 reads TGTGCCAGCAGCTCTTTAGCGGGGGGAGGGGAGACCCAGTACTTC. This gives the protein CASSSLAGGGETQYF.

The chain uses TRBV13 and TRBJ2-1, with 15 positions matching TRBD2. The junction had 5 bases not matched to a gene; V was cut back by 5 bases and J by 0 bases. The CDR3 contains 18 residues. Looked up from germline, CDR1 is PRHDT and CDR2 is FYEKMQ (reference sequence). CDR3 residues: CASSPGTSGGSSYNEQFF. The CDR3, as DNA: TGTGCCAGCAGCCCCGGGACTAGCGGGGGGAGCTCCTACAATGAGCAGTTCTTC.

Worth noting for this clone: The junction differs from germline at one of its ends, possibly a read error. The V call is TRBV11-2, the J call TRBJ2-7; D is unclear. The CDR3 covers 12 residues. Germline CDR1 is SGHAT and CDR2 is FQNNGV. The CDR3 DNA is TGTGCCAGCAGCTACTTCTCCGACGAGCAGTACTTC. This translates into CASSYFSDEQYF.

This clone has a single count. V usage is TRBV9 and J usage is TRBJ1-4, with D tentatively TRBD1 (5 bases). Trimming stripped 1 base from V and 10 bases from J, with 8 bases between. This CDR3 comprises 12 residues. Germline assignment: CDR1 SGDLS and CDR2 YYNGEE. The CDR3 DNA sequence: TGTGCCAGCAGCGTATCGGGGGGAAAACTGTTTTTT. Its translation is CASSVSGGKLFF.

This sequence joins TRBV9 and TRBJ2-2, with TRBD2 matching over 12 bases. Looked up from germline, CDR1 is SGDLS and CDR2 is YYNGEE. Trimming took 0 bases from V and 4 from J; bases not matched to a gene: 7. There are 18 residues in the CDR3. The CDR3 DNA reads TGTGCCAGCAGCGTAGATCGGGGGACTAGCGGGCGCACCGGGGAGCTGTTTTTT. It encodes CASSVDRGTSGRTGELFF.

The chain has TRBV7-2 and TRBJ1-2, with unresolved D. CDR1 is SGHTA, CDR2 FQGNSA, per germline. The CDR3 is 12 residues long. The ends were cut back, 1 base at V and 4 bases at J, with 4 bases in the middle. The CDR3 DNA sequence: TGTGCCAGCAGCTTAGGTAGCTATGGCTACACCTTC. This sequence encodes CASSLGSYGYTF.

The chain combines TRBV5-6 with TRBJ2-3; a weak D match, TRBD2 (6 bases). Germline V gene lookup returns CDR1 SGHDT and CDR2 YYEEEE. The CDR3 totals 15 residues. Trimming took 4 bases from V and 2 from J, leaving 14 bases between them. CDR3 region: CASSRWVADTDTQYF. The CDR3 coding sequence is TGTGCCAGCAGCCGCTGGGTAGCGGACACAGATACGCAGTATTTT.

There are a few counts of this clone. The V call is TRBV7-9, the J call TRBJ1-6; possibly TRBD1 for D (6 bases). CDR1 is SEHNR, CDR2 FQNEAQ, per germline (reference sequence). The CDR3 sequence is 14 residues long. Trimming took 5 bases from V and 6 from J, leaving 11 bases between them. The CDR3: CASSATGLNSPLHF. In DNA, the CDR3 is TGTGCCAGCAGCGCGACAGGACTTAATTCACCCCTCCACTTT.

The V call is TRBV10-1, the J call TRBJ2-7; D gene ambiguous. V lost 4 bases and J 6 bases, leaving 13 bases between the germline ends. The CDR3 is 13 amino acids. Germline loops: CDR1 WNHNN, CDR2 SYGVQD (reference sequence). The CDR3 sequence is CASSVRLGVEQYF. CDR3 nucleotide sequence: TGCGCCAGCAGTGTGCGGCTAGGCGTCGAGCAGTACTTC.

This chain connects TRBV5-6 to TRBJ2-4; tentatively, D is TRBD2 (7 bases). V gave up 2 bases and J gave up 10 bases, with 16 bases separating them. Germline V lookup: CDR1 SGHDT, CDR2 YYEEEE. This CDR3 comprises 14 residues. In DNA form, the CDR3 reads TGTGCCAGCAGCTTAGGGGGGGGAGGGCTTATTCAGTACTTC. This gives the protein CASSLGGGGLIQYF.

This chain uses TRBV28 with TRBJ2-1; 9 nucleotides agree with TRBD1. This CDR3 is built from 15 residues. Germline values: CDR1 MDHEN, CDR2 SYDVKM. V was clipped by 5 bases and J by 6 bases; unmatched bases: 8. The CDR3 sequence: CASSPGTGLINEQFF. The CDR3 coding sequence is TGTGCCAGCAGTCCCGGGACAGGGTTAATCAATGAGCAGTTCTTC.

This chain joins TRBV9 and TRBJ1-6, with TRBD1 as a possible D gene (6 bases). V lost 4 bases, J lost 7 bases, and 15 bases lay in between. This CDR3 is 15 amino acids long. The germline gives CDR1 SGDLS, CDR2 YYNGEE. CDR3 nucleotide sequence: TGTGCCAGCAGCCTCGGACAGCCGGGGAATTCACCCCTCCACTTT. It encodes CASSLGQPGNSPLHF.

V usage is TRBV30 and J usage is TRBJ2-3, with D uncertain. The CDR3 sequence is 12 residues long. Trimming removed 4 bases from V and 2 bases from J, with 7 bases in between. The germline V gene has CDR1 GTSNPN and CDR2 SVGIG (reference sequence). CDR3 sequence: CAWTLLTDTQYF. The CDR3 DNA follows: TGTGCCTGGACCTTACTCACAGATACGCAGTATTTT.

The chain combines TRBV6-6 with TRBJ1-1, with 9 bases lining up with TRBD1. The CDR3 length is 14 residues. The J segment lost 7 bases and the V segment lost 2 bases, leaving 5 bases of the junction unmatched. The germline V gene has CDR1 MNHNY and CDR2 SVGAGI (reference sequence). The CDR3 reads CASSYRPGQGEAFF. The DNA of the CDR3 is TGTGCCAGCAGTTACCGCCCGGGACAGGGTGAAGCTTTCTTT.

This clone came up a few times. This chain uses TRBV6-1 with TRBJ1-1; D is possibly TRBD1 (6 bases). The germline CDR1 and CDR2 sequences are MNHNS and SASEGT. The V gene lost 6 bases and the J gene lost 0 bases, with 11 bases spanning the gap. The CDR3 length is 14 residues. CDR3 protein: CASRWGQMNTEAFF. DNA of the CDR3: TGTGCCAGCAGGTGGGGGCAGATGAACACTGAAGCTTTCTTT.

This clone was seen more than once but under ten times. The J gene is TRBJ1-5, the V gene TRBV10-1, with D possibly TRBD1 on 5 matching bases. V was trimmed by 3 bases and J by 3 bases, leaving 6 bases between them. The germline gives CDR1 WNHNN, CDR2 SYGVQD (reference sequence). The length of the CDR3 is 13 residues. The CDR3 sequence: CASSEQANQPQHF. The CDR3 DNA follows: TGCGCCAGCAGTGAACAGGCCAATCAGCCCCAGCATTTT.

The chain joins TRBV9 to TRBJ1-2, with a tentative D call TRBD1 (5 bases). CDR1 is SGDLS and CDR2 is YYNGEE in the germline V gene. V was shortened by 0 bases and J by 0 bases, with 9 bases between the two germline ends. This CDR3 is built from 15 residues. The CDR3, as DNA: TGTGCCAGCAGCGTAGGGGGGGTAGCTAACTATGGCTACACCTTC. Translation gives CASSVGGVANYGYTF. Supplemented by reference TRBV9 and TRBJ1-2, the full variable domain reads DSGVTQTPKHLITATGQRVTLRCSPRSGDLSVYWYQQSLDQGLQFLIQYYNGEERAKGNILERFSAQQFPDLHSELNLSSLELGDSALYFCASSVGGVANYGYTFGSGTRLTVV.

The V and J genes are TRBV9 and TRBJ2-7; 12 bases are shared with TRBD2. This CDR3 spans 15 amino acids. Unmatched junction bases numbered 6, after V lost 3 bases and J lost 5 bases. CDR1 and CDR2 from the germline V gene are SGDLS and YYNGEE. The CDR3 nucleotides read TGTGCCAGCAGCGCATCTAGCGGGGGGGCCAACGAGCAGTACTTC. Its translation: CASSASSGGANEQYF.

The rearrangement links TRBV30 to TRBJ2-7; a weak D match, TRBD2 (6 bases). Looked up from germline, CDR1 is GTSNPN and CDR2 is SVGIG (reference sequence). V dropped 2 bases and J dropped 0 bases, with 8 bases sitting between them. The CDR3 loop spans 13 amino acids. As DNA, the CDR3 is TGTGCCTGGAGTTCCGGGGGCTCCTACGAGCAGTACTTC. This translates into CAWSSGGSYEQYF.